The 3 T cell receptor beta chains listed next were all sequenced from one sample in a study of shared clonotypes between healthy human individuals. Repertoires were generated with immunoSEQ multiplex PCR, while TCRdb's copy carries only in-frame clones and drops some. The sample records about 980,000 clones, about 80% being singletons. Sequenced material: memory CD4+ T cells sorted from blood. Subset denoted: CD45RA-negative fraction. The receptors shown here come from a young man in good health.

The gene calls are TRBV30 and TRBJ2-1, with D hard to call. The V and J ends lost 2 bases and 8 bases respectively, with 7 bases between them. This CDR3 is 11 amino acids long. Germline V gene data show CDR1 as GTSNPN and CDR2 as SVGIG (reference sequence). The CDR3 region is CAWSRLDEQFF. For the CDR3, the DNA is TGTGCCTGGAGTCGGCTAGATGAGCAGTTCTTC.

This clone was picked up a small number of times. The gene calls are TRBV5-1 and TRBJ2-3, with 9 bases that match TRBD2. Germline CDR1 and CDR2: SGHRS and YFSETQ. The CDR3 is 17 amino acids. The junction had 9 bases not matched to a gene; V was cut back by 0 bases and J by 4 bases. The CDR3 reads CASSLAGGGRGADTQYF. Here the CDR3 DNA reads TGCGCCAGCAGCTTGGCCGGCGGCGGGAGGGGCGCAGATACGCAGTATTTT.

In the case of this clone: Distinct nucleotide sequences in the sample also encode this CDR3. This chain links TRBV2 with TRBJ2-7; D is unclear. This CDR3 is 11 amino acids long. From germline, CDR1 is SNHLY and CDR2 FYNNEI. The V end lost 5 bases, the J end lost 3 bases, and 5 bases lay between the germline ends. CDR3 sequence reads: CASSLLYEQYF. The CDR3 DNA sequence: TGTGCCAGCAGTCTCCTCTACGAGCAGTACTTC.